Each of the 21 T cell receptor beta chains below was sequenced from the same sample in a study of cytomegalovirus exposure and HLA in healthy donors. Using immunoSEQ multiplex PCR, the repertoire was profiled, and TCRdb retains in-frame clones only, with some absent. The sample includes 100,000 to 150,000 clones, roughly 89% of them seen just once. Sequencing was performed on PBMCs. These receptors all stem from a woman aged 18-29 years in good health and CMV-seronegative.

The gene calls are TRBV6-1 and TRBJ2-7; TRBD2 matches at 11 bases. The CDR3 contains 15 residues. Per the germline V gene, CDR1 is MNHNS and CDR2 is SASEGT. Trimming cost V 6 bases and J 2 bases; bases outside gene matches: 6. The CDR3 is CASRIGTSGTYEQYF. Here the CDR3 DNA reads TGTGCCAGCAGGATAGGGACTAGCGGCACCTACGAGCAGTACTTC.

The genes are TRBV9 and TRBJ2-1; TRBD2 aligns across 13 bases. Looked up from germline, CDR1 is SGDLS and CDR2 is YYNGEE. The V gene end was trimmed by 5 bases and the J gene end by 7 bases; junction bases not matched to a gene: 6. There are 15 residues in the CDR3. The CDR3: CASRKLAGGLNEQFF. The CDR3 DNA reads as TGTGCCAGCAGAAAACTAGCGGGGGGGTTGAATGAGCAGTTCTTC.

The V call is TRBV7-9, the J call TRBJ2-4, with a tentative D call TRBD2 (5 bases). This CDR3 spans 17 amino acids. V dropped 5 bases and J dropped 2 bases, with 19 bases sitting between them. Germline CDR1 reads SEHNR; CDR2 reads FQNEAQ (reference sequence). CDR3 in DNA: TGTGCCAGCAGCGATTCGGACTTCCTCATGACCAAAAACATTCAGTACTTC. Its protein is CASSDSDFLMTKNIQYF. The variable domain in full, completed from reference TRBV7-9 and TRBJ2-4, reads DTGVSQNPRHKITKRGQNVTFRCDPISEHNRLYWYRQTLGQGPEFLTYFQNEAQLEKSRLLSDRFSAERPKGSFSTLEIQRTEQGDSAMYLCASSDSDFLMTKNIQYFGAGTRLSVL.

This chain links TRBV5-6 with TRBJ1-1; a weak D match, TRBD1 (5 bases). V was pared by 6 bases and J by 0 bases, with 9 bases between. This CDR3 comprises 13 residues. Germline CDR1 reads SGHDT; CDR2 reads YYEEEE. The CDR3 sequence: CASTRQLNTEAFF. CDR3 bases: TGTGCCAGCACCCGACAGCTGAACACTGAAGCTTTCTTT.

The gene calls are TRBV5-1 and TRBJ2-5; possibly TRBD2 for D (5 bases). V dropped 0 bases and J dropped 7 bases, with 7 bases sitting between them. From germline, CDR1 is SGHRS and CDR2 YFSETQ. The CDR3 runs to 12 residues. CDR3 residues: CASSLAAGTQYF. The DNA for the CDR3 is TGCGCCAGCAGCTTGGCTGCGGGGACCCAGTACTTC. Filled out from reference TRBV5-1 and TRBJ2-5, the complete variable domain reads KAGVTQTPRYLIKTRGQQVTLSCSPISGHRSVSWYQQTPGQGLQFLFEYFSETQRNKGNFPGRFSGRQFSNSRSEMNVSTLELGDSALYLCASSLAAGTQYFGPGTRLLVL.

In regard to this clone: Other DNA sequences of this sample code for an identical CDR3. This chain joins TRBV5-1 and TRBJ2-7, with 10 positions matching TRBD2. The ends lost 0 bases at V and 4 bases at J; junction bases unmatched: 4. Germline V gives CDR1 SGHRS, CDR2 YFSETQ. This CDR3 has 15 residues. The chain's CDR3 is CASSLGLAGAYEQYF. The CDR3 nucleotides read TGCGCCAGCAGCTTGGGGCTAGCGGGAGCTTACGAGCAGTACTTC. The whole variable domain, filled in from reference TRBV5-1 and TRBJ2-7, reads KAGVTQTPRYLIKTRGQQVTLSCSPISGHRSVSWYQQTPGQGLQFLFEYFSETQRNKGNFPGRFSGRQFSNSRSEMNVSTLELGDSALYLCASSLGLAGAYEQYFGPGTRLTVT.

V is TRBV30 and J is TRBJ2-7; maybe TRBD2 (6 bases). V was pared by 3 bases and J by 2 bases, with 14 bases between. Germline CDR1 and CDR2: GTSNPN and SVGIG (reference sequence). The CDR3 consists of 14 residues. The CDR3 coding sequence is TGTGCCTGGAGCCCTAACGGGGGACCCTACGAGCAGTACTTC. Amino acids: CAWSPNGGPYEQYF.

The chain uses TRBV28 and TRBJ1-4; tentatively, D is TRBD1 (6 bases). Trimming took 7 bases from V and 7 from J, leaving 19 bases between them. Germline assignment: CDR1 MDHEN and CDR2 SYDVKM. There are 15 residues in the CDR3. The CDR3 DNA is TGTGCCAGCACCCCGGGGGGGGCGCGGGGTGAAAAACTGTTTTTT. Translating it yields CASTPGGARGEKLFF.

The rearrangement links TRBV2 to TRBJ2-1; 9 nucleotides line up with TRBD2. V was pared by 4 bases and J by 7 bases, with 5 bases of the junction left unmatched. CDR1 SNHLY and CDR2 FYNNEI come from the germline V gene. The CDR3 sequence is 14 residues long. CDR3 sequence reads: CASSGGGGGNEQFF. DNA for the CDR3: TGTGCCAGCAGTGGAGGCGGGGGGGGGAATGAGCAGTTCTTC.

This clone came up once. This chain links TRBV28 with TRBJ2-7; 9 bases are shared with TRBD2. J was trimmed by 2 bases and V by 7 bases; bases with no gene match: 12. The CDR3 loop spans 16 amino acids. CDR1 MDHEN and CDR2 SYDVKM come from the germline V gene. CDR3 DNA sequence: TGTGCCAGCACCAGAGAGCCGGGCGGGGGGGCCTACGAGCAGTACGTC. Translation: CASTREPGGGAYEQYV.

This chain connects TRBV27 to TRBJ1-2; 7 bases line up with TRBD1. CDR1 is MNHEY, CDR2 SMNVEV, per germline (reference sequence). This CDR3 has 14 amino acids. The V segment lost 5 bases and the J segment 2 bases; nucleotides outside the gene matches: 5. The CDR3 coding sequence is TGTGCCAGCAGTGCCTCGGACAGGAACTATGGCTACACCTTC. Translation gives CASSASDRNYGYTF.

The count of this clone is one. The chain combines TRBV29-1 with TRBJ1-5; unclear D gene. V was shortened by 4 bases and J by 6 bases, with 13 bases between the two germline ends. CDR3 length: 13 amino acids. Germline V lookup: CDR1 SQVTM, CDR2 ANQGSEA. The DNA for the CDR3 is TGCAGCGTTGGTGGGGAGATGAGTCAGCCCCAGCATTTT. Translating gives CSVGGEMSQPQHF.

This chain uses TRBV7-9 with TRBJ1-5; 7 bases match TRBD1. Trimming at V came to 1 base and at J to 0 bases, leaving 12 bases not matched to a gene. The germline CDR1 and CDR2 sequences are SEHNR and FQNEAQ (reference sequence). The CDR3 consists of 19 residues. The CDR3 sequence is CASSLVYRTGEYSNQPQHF. DNA of the CDR3: TGTGCCAGCAGCTTAGTGTATAGGACAGGAGAATATAGCAATCAGCCCCAGCATTTT.

The rearrangement links TRBV5-1 to TRBJ2-1, with 7 bases aligning to TRBD1. CDR3 size: 14 residues. The germline gives CDR1 SGHRS, CDR2 YFSETQ. With V trimmed by 4 bases and J by 1 base, 2 bases remained unmatched. In nucleotides, the CDR3 is TGCGCCAGCAGCGAGGGACAGTCCTACAATGAGCAGTTCTTC. Its protein product is CASSEGQSYNEQFF.

The chain couples TRBV18 to TRBJ1-5; 9 bases match TRBD1. The CDR3 is 15 residues long. The ends lost 5 bases at V and 2 bases at J; junction bases unmatched: 4. The V gene's germline CDR1 is KGHSH and CDR2 LQKENI. The CDR3: CASSGGQGGNQPQHF. As DNA, the CDR3 is TGTGCCAGCTCAGGGGGACAGGGTGGCAATCAGCCCCAGCATTTT. The variable domain in full, completed from reference TRBV18 and TRBJ1-5, reads NAGVMQNPRHLVRRRGQEARLRCSPMKGHSHVYWYRQLPEEGLKFMVYLQKENIIDESGMPKERFSAEFPKEGPSILRIQQVVRGDSAAYFCASSGGQGGNQPQHFGDGTRLSIL.

V usage is TRBV7-9 and J usage is TRBJ1-2; D may be TRBD1 (6 bases). V was shortened by 1 base and J by 6 bases, with 12 bases between the two germline ends. Germline CDR1 is SEHNR and CDR2 is FQNEAQ (reference sequence). There are 14 residues in the CDR3. CDR3 sequence (DNA): TGTGCCAGCAGCTTAGGTCTACAGGGCCATGGCTACACCTTC. Protein: CASSLGLQGHGYTF.

The chain recombines TRBV4-1 with TRBJ1-2; 7 bases map to TRBD1. The CDR3 is made up of 17 amino acids. Germline values: CDR1 MGHRA, CDR2 YSYEKL. V was clipped by 0 bases and J by 4 bases; unmatched bases: 11. CDR3 protein: CASSQDTGTGTAYGYTF. The CDR3 coding sequence is TGCGCCAGCAGCCAAGACACCGGAACCGGGACAGCCTATGGCTACACCTTC.

The rearrangement uses TRBV19 and TRBJ2-7; D may be TRBD1 (6 bases). Germline CDR1 and CDR2: LNHDA and SQIVND (reference sequence). CDR3 length: 16 amino acids. With 1 base removed from V and 2 bases from J, the gap between germline ends came to 15 bases. CDR3 sequence: CASSIGLSGETYEQYF. The DNA of the CDR3 is TGTGCCAGTAGTATAGGTCTCTCAGGGGAAACCTACGAGCAGTACTTC.

V is TRBV11-2 and J is TRBJ2-7, with a possible D match to TRBD2 (6 bases). Germline values: CDR1 SGHAT, CDR2 FQNNGV. The CDR3 loop spans 12 amino acids. V lost 5 bases to trimming and J lost 6 bases, with 11 bases between them. CDR3 sequence reads: CASSRDSPEQYF. The CDR3 DNA is TGTGCCAGCAGCCGGGACTCGCCCGAGCAGTACTTC.

CDR3 nucleotides: TGCGCCAGCAGCCAAGGCGACAGGGATATCGAAAAACTGTTTTTT. Translated, it gives CASSQGDRDIEKLFF. This chain joins TRBV4-1 and TRBJ1-4, with 7 bases fitting TRBD1. Trimming at V came to 1 base and at J to 8 bases, leaving 7 bases not matched to a gene. Looked up from germline, CDR1 is MGHRA and CDR2 is YSYEKL. The CDR3 sequence is 15 residues long.

The V call is TRBV19, the J call TRBJ2-1; weak D call: TRBD1 (6 bases). CDR1 and CDR2 (germline): LNHDA, SQIVND (reference sequence). The CDR3 is made up of 15 amino acids. Trimming took off 2 bases at V and 2 bases at J, with 10 bases between the two ends. CDR3 sequence reads: CASSITGTTYNEQFF. The CDR3 nucleotides are TGTGCCAGTAGTATAACCGGGACAACCTACAATGAGCAGTTCTTC.